One TCR beta chain is described in this entry. Its matching antigen is unknown. The same CDR3 can be traced to other DNA sequences in this sample. Produced via immunoSEQ multiplex PCR; TCRdb's table is partial and in-frame only. The table lists about 150,000 clones, 80% to 90% of them singletons. The data derive from a study of T cell responses to AZD1222 COVID-19 vaccine. CDR1 and CDR2 from the germline V gene are MNHEY and SVGAGI. V was shortened by 8 bases and J by 7 bases, with 18 bases between the two germline ends. There are 14 residues in the CDR3. Study-wide findings and caveats: Most donors were white British and more were female, and clonal diversity was possibly underestimated. Regions 160-218 and 743-854 held dominance among vaccine-associated CD4 TCRs, which spanned spike.

This material consisted of peripheral blood, taken on day 0 of MenACWY control vaccination. The V and J genes are TRBV6-5 and TRBJ1-5, with D perhaps TRBD1 (5 bases). The TCR sequence derives from an adult in good health. This CDR3 reads CASSTRQGRQPQHF. CDR3 DNA sequence: TGTGCCAGCTCTACCCGCCAGGGCCGACAGCCCCAGCATTTT.